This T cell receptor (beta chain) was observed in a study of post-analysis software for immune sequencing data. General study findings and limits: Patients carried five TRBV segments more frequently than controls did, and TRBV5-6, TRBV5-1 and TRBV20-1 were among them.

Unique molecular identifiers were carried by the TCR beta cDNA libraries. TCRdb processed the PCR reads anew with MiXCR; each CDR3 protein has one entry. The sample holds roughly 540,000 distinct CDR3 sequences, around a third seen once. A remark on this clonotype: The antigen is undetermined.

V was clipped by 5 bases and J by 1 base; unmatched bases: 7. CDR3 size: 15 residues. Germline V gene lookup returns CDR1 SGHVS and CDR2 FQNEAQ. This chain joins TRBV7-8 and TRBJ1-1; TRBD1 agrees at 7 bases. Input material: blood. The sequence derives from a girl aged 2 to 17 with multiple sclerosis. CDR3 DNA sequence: TGTGCCAGCAGCAGGACAGGTGGAGGGAACACTGAAGCTTTCTTT. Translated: CASSRTGGGNTEAFF.